This T cell receptor (beta chain) originates from a study of blood T cell repertoires in COVID-19. In the study overall: There were acute and convalescent COVID-19 samples, and they came from the United States, Italy and Spain. The cDNA or gDNA used as material had been derived from T cells, B-cell-depleted T cells, or PBMCs.

The CDR3 loop spans 19 amino acids. Trimming stripped 4 bases from V and 0 bases from J, with 22 bases between. Germline values: CDR1 MGHRA, CDR2 YSYEKL. Original processing notes: Nucleated cell counts were estimated from reference gene primer amplification. Repertoires were generated with immunoSEQ multiplex PCR, while TCRdb's copy carries only in-frame clones and drops some. Clonal size and the V and J genes are those of that table, whereas D and trimming came from the DNA. Found here are 150,000 to 200,000 clones, less than 85% of them singletons; the top ten hold about 10%. Material for sequencing was peripheral blood. The clonotype originates from a woman older than 75 with active or convalescent COVID-19. The genes are TRBV4-1 and TRBJ2-1; a possible D gene is TRBD2 (7 bases). CDR3 coding DNA: TGCGCCAGCAGCCGAGCCCTAACGGGGGGACAACCCTCCTACAATGAGCAGTTCTTC. Its translation: CASSRALTGGQPSYNEQFF.